These T cell receptor beta chains were read from a single sample in a study of cytomegalovirus exposure and HLA in healthy donors. The protocol was immunoSEQ multiplex PCR, while the TCRdb copy is restricted to in-frame clones and leaves out a portion. Of about 94,000 clones listed, over 60% are singletons. The sequenced sample was PBMCs. All receptors derive from a man under 40 in good health and CMV-seronegative. Each CDR3 is given with its conserved first and last residue. Fields, in order: clone size, D gene, V gene, J gene, CDR3 length, CDR3 DNA, CDR3 protein. D genes are given only for firm matches. Only part of the rows carry a size: once, few, many, or a class if the clone is expanded.

>-|-|TRBV7-9|TRBJ1-2|11
TGTGCCAGCAGCCGTTACTATGGCTACACCTTC
CASSRYYGYTF
>-|TRBD1|TRBV5-1|TRBJ2-3|13
TGCGCCAGCAGCTTGGAACCGGGACAGGGGCAGTATTTT
CASSLEPGQGQYF
>-|TRBD1|TRBV29-1|TRBJ1-1|13
TGCAGCGTTCCCGGGACAGGGGGGACTGAAGCTTTCTTT
CSVPGTGGTEAFF
>-|TRBD1|TRBV5-4|TRBJ1-2|18
TGTGCCAGCAGCTCGGCGGGACAGGGGCACTATACTAGATATGGCTACACCTTC
CASSSAGQGHYTRYGYTF
>-|TRBD1|TRBV19|TRBJ2-5|13
TGTGCCAGTAGTATAAGGGACAGTGAGACCCAGTACTTC
CASSIRDSETQYF
>-|TRBD1|TRBV9|TRBJ2-2|15
TGTGCCAGCAGCGTAGGACAGGGTGGATACGGGGAGCTGTTTTTT
CASSVGQGGYGELFF
>-|-|TRBV21-1|TRBJ2-1|17
TGTGCCAGCAGCAAAGAGGGAGGGTCCAGGAGGGGCGATGAGCAGTTCTTC
CASSKEGGSRRGDEQFF
>-|-|TRBV27|TRBJ1-2|15
TGTGCCAGCAAACCTACCGGGGCGGGGGGCGGCGGCTACACCTTC
CASKPTGAGGGGYTF
>once|-|TRBV2|TRBJ2-1|16
TGTGCCAGCAGGCTAGCGACAACAAGCACCTACAATGAGCAGTTCTTC
CASRLATTSTYNEQFF
>few|TRBD1|TRBV9|TRBJ1-4|15
TGTGCCAGCAGCCCCGGGACAGGGGAAGGTGAAAAACTGTTTTTT
CASSPGTGEGEKLFF
>once|TRBD1|TRBV11-2|TRBJ1-1|17
TGTGCCAGCAGCCGGAGAGGGACAGGGCAAAGGAACACTGAAGCTTTCTTT
CASSRRGTGQRNTEAFF
>-|-|TRBV28|TRBJ2-3|13
TGTGCCAGCAGTAAATCAGTTGCAGATACGCAGTATTTT
CASSKSVADTQYF
>once|TRBD1|TRBV18|TRBJ1-1|17
TGTGCCAGCTCACCGGGCGACAGGGGCGCTATGGGGACTGAAGCTTTCTTT
CASSPGDRGAMGTEAFF
>-|TRBD2|TRBV28|TRBJ2-7|13
TGTGCCAGCAGAAAAGGACTAGTGCGCGAGCAGTACTTC
CASRKGLVREQYF
>-|TRBD2|TRBV6-5|TRBJ2-1|16
TGTGCCAGCAGTTATGTCAGGGCTAGCGGAACCAATGAGCAGTTCTTC
CASSYVRASGTNEQFF